This T cell receptor beta chain stems from a study of blood T cells in healthy people across ages. Study-wide results and limits: Strong correlation linked observed beta diversity and percent naive T cells. One million T cells yielded diversity estimates that were considered underestimates.

A second PCR, run for roughly 7 to 12 cycles, used a sample-barcoded 5' primer plus a J-beta primer mix. MiXCR, applied by TCRdb to the 5' RACE reads, yields one record per CDR3 protein. The sample lists hundreds of thousands of distinct CDR3 sequences; 20% to 25% were seen once. Notes on this clonotype: Its antigen is undetermined.

The specimen sequenced was blood. The receptor was isolated from a man in his 70s in good health.

CDR3: CASSLRTSGVETQYF. The CDR3 nucleotides read TGCGCCAGCAGCCTTCGGACTAGCGGGGTTGAGACCCAGTACTTC. The J gene is TRBJ2-5, the V gene TRBV5-1; 12 positions agree with TRBD2. In germline, CDR1 is SGHRS, CDR2 YFSETQ. The CDR3 sequence is 15 residues long. With V trimmed by 4 bases and J by 5 bases, 6 bases remained unmatched.